The 29 T cell receptor beta chains given below trace back to one sample, sequenced in a study of cytotoxic CD8 clonotypes in ibrutinib-treated CLL. Repertoires were generated with immunoSEQ multiplex PCR, while TCRdb's copy carries only in-frame clones and drops some. Of more than 200,000 clones in the sample, about three quarters were seen once. The sequences come from PBMCs, collected after 24 months of ibrutinib treatment. The receptors were sampled from a human donor with chronic lymphocytic leukemia.

This clone was counted a few times. The V gene is TRBV29-1, the J gene TRBJ1-1; 9 nucleotides line up with TRBD1. The CDR3 is made up of 11 amino acids. V gave up 4 bases and J gave up 10 bases; unmatched junction bases: 4. Germline V gene sequence: CDR1 SQVTM, CDR2 ANQGSEA. The CDR3 sequence: CSVGGQGVAFF. CDR3 bases: TGCAGCGTTGGGGGACAGGGTGTAGCTTTCTTT. Complete variable domain (other parts from reference TRBV29-1 and TRBJ1-1): SAVISQKPSRDICQRGTSLTIQCQVDSQVTMMFWYRQQPGQSLTLIATANQGSEATYESGFVIDKFPISRPNLTFSTLTVSNMSPEDSSIYLCSVGGQGVAFFGQGTRLTVV.

The chain has TRBV19 and TRBJ2-7; D possibly corresponds to TRBD1 (5 bases). The CDR3 sequence is 14 residues long. The germline CDR1 and CDR2 sequences are LNHDA and SQIVND (reference sequence). Trimming removed 7 bases at V and 4 bases at J, with 17 bases between. CDR3 protein: CASKHGAGSYEQYF. The CDR3 bases are TGTGCCAGTAAACATGGGGCAGGGTCGTACGAGCAGTACTTC. The full variable domain, in which reference TRBV19 and TRBJ2-7 provide the parts outside the CDR3, is DGGITQSPKYLFRKEGQNVTLSCEQNLNHDAMYWYRQDPGQGLRLIYYSQIVNDFQKGDIAEGYSVSREKKESFPLTVTSAQKNPTAFYLCASKHGAGSYEQYFGPGTRLTVT.

This chain links TRBV5-1 with TRBJ2-5; TRBD1 matches 9 bases. Trimming took 7 bases from V and 5 from J; bases not matched to a gene: 9. Germline V lookup: CDR1 SGHRS, CDR2 YFSETQ. CDR3 length: 14 residues. The DNA of the CDR3 is TGCGCCAGCGGACCGGGACAGGGACACGAGACCCAGTACTTC. Residues: CASGPGQGHETQYF.

This clone came up once. The J gene is TRBJ2-7, the V gene TRBV28; D is unresolved. CDR3 length: 16 residues. CDR1 and CDR2 from the germline V gene are MDHEN and SYDVKM. Trimming took off 4 bases at V and 5 bases at J, with 21 bases between the two ends. The CDR3 loop reads CASSSDRTYPTDEQYF. The CDR3 DNA is TGTGCCAGCAGTTCCGATCGGACCTACCCGACCGACGAGCAGTACTTC.

The chain joins TRBV6-5 to TRBJ1-1; possible D gene TRBD1, 6 bases. V lost 2 bases and J lost 7, with 11 bases in between. CDR3 length equals 13 residues. Germline-derived CDR1 and CDR2 are MNHEY and SVGAGI. The CDR3 DNA follows: TGTGCCAGCAGTTACGCCCACAGGGATGAAGCTTTCTTT. Translation gives CASSYAHRDEAFF.

The rearrangement links TRBV5-4 to TRBJ1-2; D unresolved. Germline assignment: CDR1 SGHNT and CDR2 YYREEE (reference sequence). The ends were cut back, 1 base at V and 6 bases at J, with 19 bases in the middle. This CDR3 has 16 residues. CDR3 in DNA: TGTGCCAGCAGCTTGTCCCTCGTAGCGGCAGGCGATGGCTACACCTTC. Translated, it gives CASSLSLVAAGDGYTF.

This clone was picked up a small number of times. The CDR3 loop reads CAWSIGTGAVDYEQYF. The CDR3, as DNA: TGTGCCTGGAGTATAGGGACAGGGGCGGTGGACTACGAGCAGTACTTC. The genes are TRBV30 and TRBJ2-7, with 10 bases matching TRBD1. Germline values: CDR1 GTSNPN, CDR2 SVGIG (reference sequence). The V and J ends lost 2 bases and 3 bases, in that order; junction bases with no gene match: 10. The CDR3 totals 16 residues.

In its sample, this clone was seen once. The rearrangement uses TRBV4-3 and TRBJ2-1, with D possibly matching TRBD2 (6 bases). The CDR3 totals 18 residues. V lost 0 bases and J lost 0, with 15 bases in between. Germline values: CDR1 LGHNA, CDR2 YSLEER. CDR3 protein: CASSQDSSGASSYNEQFF. CDR3 DNA sequence: TGCGCCAGCAGCCAAGATTCGTCGGGAGCCAGCTCCTACAATGAGCAGTTCTTC.

The chain couples TRBV9 to TRBJ2-7; D uncertain. CDR1 is SGDLS, CDR2 YYNGEE, per germline. CDR3 size: 14 residues. V dropped 4 bases and J dropped 6 bases, with 17 bases sitting between them. The chain's CDR3 is CASSPSGDVGEQYF. CDR3 coding DNA: TGTGCCAGCAGCCCTAGTGGGGATGTTGGCGAGCAGTACTTC.

The chain carries TRBV6-1 and TRBJ1-4; TRBD1 might be the D (5 bases). V was shortened by 7 bases and J by 0 bases, with 6 bases between the two germline ends. Germline V CDR1 and CDR2: MNHNS, SASEGT. There are 13 residues in the CDR3. Here the CDR3 reads CASKGATNEKLFF. CDR3 in DNA: TGTGCCAGCAAAGGGGCAACTAATGAAAAACTGTTTTTT.

The chain is built from TRBV27 and TRBJ1-5; 7 bases map to TRBD1. The ends lost 6 bases at V and 5 bases at J; junction bases unmatched: 7. The CDR3 totals 14 residues. The germline V gene has CDR1 MNHEY and CDR2 SMNVEV (reference sequence). The CDR3 DNA is TGTGCCAGCAGAACAGGGGATTATTATCAGCCCCAGCATTTT. Amino acid sequence: CASRTGDYYQPQHF.

V is TRBV7-2 and J is TRBJ2-5; TRBD1 is a possible D gene (6 bases). Per germline, CDR1 SGHTA and CDR2 FQGNSA. Trimming took 1 base from V and 3 from J, leaving 6 bases between them. CDR3 length: 13 residues. CDR3 in amino acids: CASSLGDKETQYF. Here the CDR3 DNA reads TGTGCCAGCAGCTTAGGGGACAAAGAGACCCAGTACTTC.

For the CDR3, the DNA is TGCAGCCTACATTTCACAGGTTACGATAGGCCAGATACGCAGTATTTT. It encodes CSLHFTGYDRPDTQYF. The chain recombines TRBV29-1 with TRBJ2-3, with TRBD1 as a possible D gene (5 bases). Germline V lookup: CDR1 SQVTM, CDR2 ANQGSEA. Trimming removed 8 bases from V and 4 bases from J, with 25 bases in between. The CDR3 covers 16 residues.

There are a few counts of this clone. This rearrangement joins TRBV29-1 to TRBJ2-7; D is undetermined. Trimming shortened V by 6 bases and J by 6 bases, and 18 bases separated the two germline ends. Germline CDR1 and CDR2: SQVTM and ANQGSEA. This CDR3 has 13 amino acids. CDR3 sequence reads: CSVISAQWPEQYF. The DNA of the CDR3 is TGCAGCGTAATCTCGGCCCAATGGCCCGAGCAGTACTTC.

This rearrangement joins TRBV4-3 to TRBJ2-1; 8 bases match TRBD2. This CDR3 has 17 amino acids. V gave up 1 base and J gave up 1 base; unmatched junction bases: 6. Looked up from germline, CDR1 is LGHNA and CDR2 is YSLEER. The CDR3 nucleotides are TGCGCCAGCAGCCAAGGACTAGCGCCCACATCCTACAATGAGCAGTTCTTC. Its translation: CASSQGLAPTSYNEQFF.

The chain combines TRBV7-2 with TRBJ1-2; D remains ambiguous. This CDR3 contains 13 residues. The V gene's germline CDR1 is SGHTA and CDR2 FQGNSA. V dropped 0 bases and J dropped 1 base, with 3 bases sitting between them. The CDR3 DNA reads TGTGCCAGCAGCTTAGCGGATAACTATGGCTACACCTTC. Its translation: CASSLADNYGYTF. Complete variable domain (other parts from reference TRBV7-2 and TRBJ1-2): GAGVSQSPSNKVTEKGKDVELRCDPISGHTALYWYRQSLGQGLEFLIYFQGNSAPDKSGLPSDRFSAERTGGSVSTLTIQRTQQEDSAVYLCASSLADNYGYTFGSGTRLTVV.

The chain is built from TRBV7-9 and TRBJ1-2, with 9 nucleotides matching TRBD1. Germline CDR1 is SEHNR and CDR2 is FQNEAQ (reference sequence). This CDR3 region has 15 residues. V shed 5 bases, J shed 1 base, and the junction held 5 bases outside the gene matches. The CDR3, as DNA: TGTGCCAGCAGCCACGACAGGGGGGTTAACTATGGCTACACCTTC. The encoded protein is CASSHDRGVNYGYTF.

This chain links TRBV5-4 with TRBJ1-5; D unresolved. Germline V gene sequence: CDR1 SGHNT, CDR2 YYREEE (reference sequence). Trimming took off 6 bases at V and 0 bases at J, with 13 bases between the two ends. The CDR3 has 15 amino acids. The CDR3 spells CASTRPLYSNQPQHF. CDR3 nucleotides: TGTGCCAGCACCCGTCCCCTTTATAGCAATCAGCCCCAGCATTTT.

This chain connects TRBV7-6 to TRBJ2-3, with TRBD1 matching over 7 bases. The germline V gene encodes CDR1 SGHVS and CDR2 FNYEAQ. Losses at the gene ends were 6 bases for V and 4 bases for J; bases not matched to a gene: 16. The CDR3 covers 17 residues. CDR3 residues: CASRGGRQGVGPDTQYF. CDR3 bases: TGTGCCAGCAGAGGGGGACGACAGGGTGTGGGACCAGATACGCAGTATTTT.

V is TRBV6-5 and J is TRBJ1-1; D might be TRBD1 (5 bases). The CDR3 is 12 amino acids. Germline V gives CDR1 MNHEY, CDR2 SVGAGI. With 5 bases removed from V and 7 bases from J, the gap between germline ends came to 11 bases. The CDR3 here is CASSRGTVEAFF. CDR3 bases: TGTGCCAGCAGTCGAGGGACGGTTGAAGCTTTCTTT.

The rearrangement joins TRBV29-1 to TRBJ1-4; a possible D gene is TRBD1 (5 bases). V was cut by 7 bases and J by 3 bases, with 12 bases left in between. This CDR3 spans 13 amino acids. CDR1 is SQVTM, CDR2 ANQGSEA, per germline. The CDR3 sequence: CSARETANEKLFF. The CDR3 DNA reads as TGCAGCGCCAGGGAGACCGCTAATGAAAAACTGTTTTTT. The whole variable domain, filled in from reference TRBV29-1 and TRBJ1-4, reads SAVISQKPSRDICQRGTSLTIQCQVDSQVTMMFWYRQQPGQSLTLIATANQGSEATYESGFVIDKFPISRPNLTFSTLTVSNMSPEDSSIYLCSARETANEKLFFGSGTQLSVL.

This clone was found a few times. The chain carries TRBV6-5 and TRBJ1-3; D is unclear. Germline CDR1 and CDR2: MNHEY and SVGAGI. This CDR3 contains 13 residues. Trimming removed 4 bases from V and 1 base from J, with 5 bases in between. The CDR3 coding sequence is TGTGCCAGCAGTTGGGATTCTGGAAACACCATATATTTT. As protein: CASSWDSGNTIYF.

V usage is TRBV27 and J usage is TRBJ2-7; D may be TRBD2 (5 bases). Germline V gene lookup returns CDR1 MNHEY and CDR2 SMNVEV (reference sequence). Trimming stripped 1 base from V and 2 bases from J, with 12 bases between. This CDR3 region has 15 residues. This chain's CDR3 is CASSLLASPPYEQYF. The CDR3 coding sequence is TGTGCCAGCAGTTTATTGGCTAGCCCGCCCTACGAGCAGTACTTC.

The chain joins TRBV30 to TRBJ2-7, with D hard to call. Germline CDR1 reads GTSNPN; CDR2 reads SVGIG (reference sequence). The CDR3 is 11 amino acids. Between the trimmed V and J ends, which lost 4 bases and 4 bases, there was a span of 8 bases. The CDR3 DNA follows: TGTGCCTGGATGGGTCGGTACGAGCAGTACTTC. This sequence encodes CAWMGRYEQYF.

V gene TRBV18 combines with J gene TRBJ1-4; no clear D. Looked up from germline, CDR1 is KGHSH and CDR2 is LQKENI. The CDR3 is 16 amino acids. V was cut by 5 bases and J by 2 bases, with 15 bases left in between. CDR3 bases: TGTGCCAGCTCAGCGACGACGGTTATGACTAATGAAAAACTGTTTTTT. Translated, it gives CASSATTVMTNEKLFF.

The chain combines TRBV5-1 with TRBJ2-5; D possibly matches TRBD1 or TRBD2 (5 bases each). This CDR3 is built from 14 residues. Between the trimmed V and J ends, which lost 1 base and 5 bases, there was a span of 12 bases. From germline, CDR1 is SGHRS and CDR2 YFSETQ. The CDR3 DNA is TGCGCCAGCAGCTTGTCGGGGCCCAGGGAGACCCAGTACTTC. Amino acid sequence: CASSLSGPRETQYF. Filled out from reference TRBV5-1 and TRBJ2-5, the complete variable domain reads KAGVTQTPRYLIKTRGQQVTLSCSPISGHRSVSWYQQTPGQGLQFLFEYFSETQRNKGNFPGRFSGRQFSNSRSEMNVSTLELGDSALYLCASSLSGPRETQYFGPGTRLLVL.

The J gene is TRBJ2-3, the V gene TRBV10-3, with TRBD2 identical over 9 bases. The CDR3 is 16 amino acids. With 0 bases clipped from V and 5 bases from J, the junction kept 6 bases outside the gene matches. Germline V gene data show CDR1 as ENHRY and CDR2 as SYGVKD. The CDR3 here is CAISESNGLARDTQYF. The CDR3 DNA follows: TGTGCCATCAGTGAGTCCAACGGACTAGCGAGAGATACGCAGTATTTT.

V is TRBV5-1 and J is TRBJ2-2, with TRBD1 matching over 7 bases. The germline CDR1 and CDR2 sequences are SGHRS and YFSETQ. The CDR3 runs to 15 residues. The junction had 1 base not matched to a gene; V was cut back by 0 bases and J by 2 bases. CDR3 residues: CASSLGTGNTGELFF. CDR3 in DNA: TGCGCCAGCAGCTTGGGGACAGGAAACACCGGGGAGCTGTTTTTT. Variable domain in full (rest from reference TRBV5-1 and TRBJ2-2): KAGVTQTPRYLIKTRGQQVTLSCSPISGHRSVSWYQQTPGQGLQFLFEYFSETQRNKGNFPGRFSGRQFSNSRSEMNVSTLELGDSALYLCASSLGTGNTGELFFGEGSRLTVL.

This clone came up once. The rearrangement links TRBV9 to TRBJ1-5; D is undetermined. The CDR3 has 13 amino acids. V lost 5 bases and J 0 bases, leaving 6 bases between the germline ends. Germline-derived CDR1 and CDR2 are SGDLS and YYNGEE. This chain's CDR3 is CASSQNSNQPQHF. The DNA of the CDR3 is TGTGCCAGCAGTCAGAATAGCAATCAGCCCCAGCATTTT.